One sample yielded the 26 T cell receptor beta chains listed below, sequenced in a study of human T cells and chemical hapten exposure (dated by TCRdb to about 2021). Preparation of the library involved RACE. The sequencing machine was a NextSeq 500. The raw public reads went through TCRdb reprocessing: fastp at Q25, MiXCR clone calling, in-frame beta chains kept. Identical CDR3 proteins give one entry, which carries the most common genes and DNA. The table for this sample lists about 180,000 distinct CDR3 sequences; more than 25% of them were counted only once. The top ten clonotypes cover roughly 3% of the sample. Taken with the paper, the label for time point translates to: pre-sensitization, week 0. The treatment or condition label of this sample denotes: therapeutic diphenylcyclopropenone sensitization with weekly scalp DPC. Sequencing used whole blood, obtained in connection with sensitization to the hapten diphenylcyclopropenone (DPC). The receptors were gathered from a woman aged 30 to 39 with alopecia areata. Some clones in this sample may be carry-over from other donors' samples.

This clonotype was seen once. The V call is TRBV9, the J call TRBJ1-3; 7 nucleotides match TRBD1. The V gene's germline CDR1 is SGDLS and CDR2 YYNGEE. V shed 4 bases and J 4 bases; nucleotides not matched to a gene: 8. The CDR3 has 15 residues. This chain's CDR3 is CASSPGGGGGNTIYF. The DNA of the CDR3 is TGTGCCAGCAGCCCAGGCGGAGGGGGCGGAAACACCATATATTTT.

The sample holds a few counts of this clonotype. The chain joins TRBV5-5 to TRBJ1-5; TRBD1 might be the D (6 bases). The CDR3 is made up of 17 amino acids. V was shortened by 0 bases and J by 2 bases, with 15 bases between the two germline ends. Germline assignment: CDR1 SGHKS and CDR2 YYEKEE (reference sequence). The CDR3 nucleotides read TGTGCCAGCAGCTTGGGGGTCAGGGGAGCTGGCAATCAGCCCCAGCATTTT. Translation: CASSLGVRGAGNQPQHF.

The chain links TRBV27 to TRBJ1-1; possibly TRBD1 for D (6 bases). The CDR3 runs to 16 residues. The V end lost 5 bases, the J end lost 1 base, and 17 bases lay between the germline ends. Germline loops: CDR1 MNHEY, CDR2 SMNVEV (reference sequence). CDR3 nucleotides: TGTGCCAGCAGTATGAAGGGGGTAAGGACGAACACTGAAGCTTTCTTT. Translated, it gives CASSMKGVRTNTEAFF.

This clonotype was observed a few times. CDR3 region: CATSETTRGGYTQYF. The CDR3 DNA is TGTGCCACCAGTGAAACTACCAGGGGGGGCTATACGCAGTATTTT. This chain links TRBV24-1 with TRBJ2-3; D could derive from TRBD1 or TRBD2 (7 bases each). The germline CDR1 and CDR2 sequences are KGHDR and SFDVKD. The CDR3 totals 15 residues. Trimming shortened V by 4 bases and J by 7 bases, and 17 bases separated the two germline ends.

This clonotype was found a few times. This rearrangement joins TRBV20-1 to TRBJ1-4; D is perhaps TRBD1 (5 bases). The CDR3 has 14 amino acids. Germline CDR1 DFQATT, CDR2 SNEGSKA (reference sequence). V gave up 6 bases and J gave up 5 bases, with 16 bases separating them. This CDR3 reads CSAAKTVTNEKLFF. The CDR3 DNA follows: TGCAGTGCAGCTAAGACAGTCACAAATGAAAAACTGTTTTTT.

The chain carries TRBV6-5 and TRBJ2-7; tentative D call: TRBD1 (5 bases). V was trimmed by 8 bases and J by 2 bases, leaving 19 bases between them. The CDR3 sequence is 15 residues long. CDR1 MNHEY and CDR2 SVGAGI come from the germline V gene. The CDR3 loop is CASRPGANPAYEQYF. The CDR3 DNA is TGTGCCAGCCGCCCTGGGGCAAATCCTGCCTACGAGCAGTACTTC.

This sequence joins TRBV4-3 and TRBJ1-6; TRBD1 might be the D (5 bases). This CDR3 has 16 amino acids. Germline loops: CDR1 LGHNA, CDR2 YSLEER. V lost 0 bases to trimming and J lost 7 bases, with 13 bases between them. The CDR3 DNA reads as TGCGCCAGCAGCCAAGAATTTAACACAGGAAATTCACCCCTCCACTTT. Protein: CASSQEFNTGNSPLHF.

This clonotype was found a few times. The chain couples TRBV7-2 to TRBJ2-2; a possible D gene is TRBD2 (6 bases). The CDR3 is 16 amino acids. Trimming left V 2 bases short and J 5 bases short, with 15 bases between. Germline V gene sequence: CDR1 SGHTA, CDR2 FQGNSA. This CDR3 is CASSLPGLSVTGELFF. The CDR3, as DNA: TGTGCCAGCAGCTTACCGGGACTTAGCGTAACCGGGGAGCTGTTTTTT.

This clonotype was detected a few times. The chain has TRBV9 and TRBJ2-7, with TRBD1 identical over 10 bases. The ends lost 0 bases at V and 6 bases at J; junction bases unmatched: 6. The germline CDR1 and CDR2 sequences are SGDLS and YYNGEE. This CDR3 has 15 amino acids. CDR3 in amino acids: CASSVAGTGVREQYF. CDR3 coding DNA: TGTGCCAGCAGCGTAGCCGGGACAGGGGTTCGCGAGCAGTACTTC.

The DNA for the CDR3 is TGTGCCAGCAGCTTACAGACAGGGGACAGCTATGGCTACACCTTC. The encoded protein is CASSLQTGDSYGYTF. This chain links TRBV5-5 with TRBJ1-2; TRBD1 agrees at 8 bases. This CDR3 contains 15 residues. Germline lookup yields CDR1 SGHKS and CDR2 YYEKEE (reference sequence). V was clipped by 2 bases and J by 4 bases; unmatched bases: 7.

This clonotype has more than one count but fewer than ten. The V and J genes are TRBV29-1 and TRBJ1-2; D call uncertain. The germline gives CDR1 SQVTM, CDR2 ANQGSEA. The V end lost 4 bases, the J end lost 4 bases, and 7 bases lay between the germline ends. This CDR3 is built from 11 residues. In nucleotides, the CDR3 is TGCAGCGTTGGGATTGGCTATGGCTACACCTTC. Amino acid sequence: CSVGIGYGYTF.

A single count supports this clonotype. The CDR3 DNA reads TGTGCCAGCAGAATTTATGGGACCCCTAGCAATCAGCCCCAGCATTTT. It is translated as CASRIYGTPSNQPQHF. V usage is TRBV7-2 and J usage is TRBJ1-5; tentative D call: TRBD1 (5 bases). V lost 6 bases and J lost 0, with 15 bases in between. Germline CDR1 and CDR2: SGHTA and FQGNSA. There are 16 residues in the CDR3.

V is TRBV9 and J is TRBJ1-2, with a weak D call TRBD1 (6 bases). Trimming took 4 bases from V and 6 from J, leaving 19 bases between them. The CDR3 is 15 amino acids. Germline values: CDR1 SGDLS, CDR2 YYNGEE. The DNA for the CDR3 is TGTGCCAGCAGCCTGGTGGCTGGGGGCGCAGATGGCTACACCTTC. It yields the protein CASSLVAGGADGYTF.

The chain employs TRBV2 and TRBJ2-7; 12 nucleotides line up with TRBD2. V trimming: 7 bases; J trimming: 6 bases; junction bases outside the gene matches: 7. The CDR3 has 14 residues. Germline assignment: CDR1 SNHLY and CDR2 FYNNEI. CDR3 region: CASTQALAGGEQYF. For the CDR3, the DNA is TGTGCCAGCACCCAGGCACTAGCGGGAGGCGAGCAGTACTTC.

V is TRBV12-3 or TRBV12-4 and J is TRBJ1-2, with D possibly being TRBD1 (6 bases). The CDR3 consists of 13 residues. V was clipped by 4 bases and J by 2 bases, with 8 bases between them. CDR3 in amino acids: CASSSTGNYGYTF. As DNA, the CDR3 is TGTGCCAGCAGTTCCACAGGGAACTATGGCTACACCTTC.

This clonotype was observed a single time. CDR3 loop: CSAPRGAGTGGTEAFF. The CDR3 DNA reads TGCAGTGCCCCTAGGGGTGCCGGGACAGGGGGGACTGAAGCTTTCTTT. V usage is TRBV20-1 and J usage is TRBJ1-1; TRBD1 matches 11 bases. The CDR3 covers 16 residues. Germline CDR1 and CDR2: DFQATT and SNEGSKA (reference sequence). Germline trimming cut 6 bases from V and 5 bases from J; bases unmatched to any gene: 14.

The chain employs TRBV28 and TRBJ2-1; D ambiguous. The CDR3 is 14 amino acids. V lost 6 bases to trimming and J lost 4 bases, with 13 bases between them. Germline lookup yields CDR1 MDHEN and CDR2 SYDVKM. CDR3 protein: CASSVGSEYNEQFF. The DNA of the CDR3 is TGTGCCAGCAGCGTGGGGTCGGAGTACAATGAGCAGTTCTTC.

This clonotype was seen once. DNA for the CDR3: TGTGCCAGCACGCGGGGATTAAGTGGAAACACCATATATTTT. It translates to CASTRGLSGNTIYF. The V and J genes are TRBV2 and TRBJ1-3; D ambiguous. Germline V lookup: CDR1 SNHLY, CDR2 FYNNEI. The CDR3 runs to 14 residues. V lost 7 bases, J lost 3 bases, and 13 bases lay in between. The entire variable domain, with the rest obtained from reference TRBV2 and TRBJ1-3, is as follows: EPEVTQTPSHQVTQMGQEVILRCVPISNHLYFYWYRQILGQKVEFLVSFYNNEISEKSEIFDDQFSVERPDGSNFTLKIRSTKLEDSAMYFCASTRGLSGNTIYFGEGSWLTVV.

This clonotype came up a few times. The CDR3, as DNA: TGTGCCAGCAGGCGAGGGACAGAATGGAACACCGGGGAGCTGTTTTTT. It encodes CASRRGTEWNTGELFF. The chain combines TRBV6-2 or TRBV6-3 with TRBJ2-2, with 7 bases matching TRBD1. Losses at the gene ends were 6 bases for V and 1 base for J; bases not matched to a gene: 8. CDR3 length: 16 residues. CDR1 is MNHEY and CDR2 is SVGEGT in the germline V gene.

The rearrangement joins TRBV7-3 to TRBJ2-3; D is uncertain. The germline CDR1 and CDR2 sequences are SGHTA and FQGTGA. There are 13 residues in the CDR3. Trimming cost V 5 bases and J 4 bases, with 10 bases left between them. Here the CDR3 DNA reads TGTGCCAGCAGCCTAGGGTACTCAGATACGCAGTATTTT. The encoded protein is CASSLGYSDTQYF.

The sample holds many counts of this clonotype. V usage is TRBV20-1 and J usage is TRBJ1-1; maybe TRBD1 (5 bases). CDR3 length: 12 amino acids. The germline V gene has CDR1 DFQATT and CDR2 SNEGSKA (reference sequence). The ends were cut back, 2 bases at V and 4 bases at J, with 8 bases in the middle. The CDR3: CSARKTATEAFF. In DNA, the CDR3 is TGCAGTGCTAGAAAGACAGCCACTGAAGCTTTCTTT.

Only a few counts were recorded for this clonotype. The chain combines TRBV15 with TRBJ2-7, with D unclear. Per the germline V gene, CDR1 is LNHNV and CDR2 is YYDKDF (reference sequence). Trimming took off 1 base at V and 0 bases at J, with 13 bases between the two ends. The CDR3 length is 16 residues. In DNA form, the CDR3 reads TGTGCCACCAGCAGAGGAGGCGGATTGTTCTCCTACGAGCAGTACTTC. Translation gives CATSRGGGLFSYEQYF.

A few counts support this clonotype. The chain carries TRBV4-3 and TRBJ1-3; D is unresolved. CDR3 length equals 15 residues. From germline, CDR1 is LGHNA and CDR2 YSLEER. Trimming removed 2 bases at V and 0 bases at J, with 8 bases between. CDR3 bases: TGCGCCAGCAGCCAACAGGAGTTCTCTGGAAACACCATATATTTT. Protein sequence: CASSQQEFSGNTIYF.

This clonotype was seen once. The chain couples TRBV29-1 to TRBJ2-5, with 8 bases fitting TRBD1. Germline assignment: CDR1 SQVTM and CDR2 ANQGSEA. Losses at the gene ends were 6 bases for V and 5 bases for J; bases not matched to a gene: 14. The CDR3 loop spans 15 amino acids. CDR3 sequence reads: CSVPLSQGAWETQYF. CDR3 DNA: TGCAGCGTCCCCCTGTCGCAGGGGGCCTGGGAGACCCAGTACTTC.

This clonotype turned up a few times. This rearrangement joins TRBV5-1 to TRBJ2-2, with D perhaps matching TRBD2 (5 bases). Trimming removed 4 bases at V and 1 base at J, with 11 bases between. This CDR3 is 15 amino acids long. Germline V gives CDR1 SGHRS, CDR2 YFSETQ. CDR3: CASSQRTQNTGELFF. The CDR3 DNA is TGCGCCAGCAGCCAAAGGACTCAGAACACCGGGGAGCTGTTTTTT. The full variable domain, with the rest looked up from reference TRBV5-1 and TRBJ2-2, is KAGVTQTPRYLIKTRGQQVTLSCSPISGHRSVSWYQQTPGQGLQFLFEYFSETQRNKGNFPGRFSGRQFSNSRSEMNVSTLELGDSALYLCASSQRTQNTGELFFGEGSRLTVL.

The chain is built from TRBV29-1 and TRBJ2-3, with 10 bases lining up with TRBD2. The CDR3 is made up of 14 amino acids. The junction had 7 bases not matched to a gene; V was cut back by 3 bases and J by 7 bases. CDR1 and CDR2 (germline): SQVTM, ANQGSEA. The CDR3 spells CSVEGLAYRNTQYF. CDR3 in DNA: TGCAGCGTTGAGGGACTAGCGTACCGGAATACGCAGTATTTT.